This T cell receptor (beta chain) stems from a study of blood T cell repertoires in COVID-19. In the source study's methods: Reference gene primers were amplified, and this amplification served to estimate nucleated cell counts. Data came from immunoSEQ multiplex PCR; TCRdb stores just in-frame clones and leaves some out. V and J calls and clone size are copied from that table; D and trimming were computed from the DNA. Of some 220,000 clones listed, around 83% are singletons. The sequenced sample consisted of peripheral blood. The source is a man aged 45-65 years with active or convalescent COVID-19.

CDR3 amino acids: CASSQGASGDYEQYF. In nucleotides, the CDR3 is TGTGCCAGCAGCCAAGGGGCAAGCGGTGATTACGAGCAGTACTTC. This chain connects TRBV3-1 (or the pseudogene TRBV3-2) to TRBJ2-7; D is perhaps TRBD2 (5 bases). The germline gives CDR1 LGHDT, CDR2 YNNKEL (reference sequence). The V end was cut by 1 base, the J end by 4 bases, with 14 bases between. The CDR3 is 15 amino acids.